This T cell receptor beta chain was found in a study of cytomegalovirus exposure and HLA in healthy donors. While unrecorded immune exposures were likely, the donors were nominally healthy when sampled. In the PCR, 60 Vbeta and 13 Jbeta primers were used. Only in-frame clones appear in the TCRdb table, and some are missing; sequencing was by immunoSEQ multiplex PCR. The data hold roughly 50,000 clones, with 82% observed a single time. Study results and caveats: The Asian-associated ancestry cluster reportedly had fewer N-insertions than the roughly 720-donor mean in a later analysis.

A note on this clone: The antigen is undetermined.

Germline loops: CDR1 LGHNA, CDR2 YNFKEQ. There are 14 residues in the CDR3. V lost 7 bases, J lost 2 bases, and 6 bases stayed unmatched. This chain links TRBV4-2 with TRBJ2-3; 7 nucleotides line up with TRBD1. This TCR was recovered from a young woman in good health and CMV-seronegative. The material sequenced was PBMCs. CDR3 residues: CASNNRGNTDTQYF. The DNA of the CDR3 is TGTGCCAGCAATAACAGGGGTAACACAGATACGCAGTATTTT.